This T cell receptor (beta chain) was captured by sequencing in a study of Graves' ophthalmopathy and Graves' hyperthyroidism. Clinical symptoms, serum thyroxine, TRAb, thyroid ultrasound and orbital computed tomography formed the basis of diagnosis. This clonotype was counted ten times or more. The CDR3 extends over 18 amino acids. From germline, CDR1 is MGHDK and CDR2 SYGVNS. The trim removed 3 bases at V and 3 bases at J, leaving 12 bases unmatched. Using RNA transcripts, the TCR beta CDR3 regions were amplified. Scientists carried out first-round RT-PCR using HTBI primers and then a second-round multiplex PCR. TCRdb itself ran the multiplex PCR reads through MiXCR, one entry per CDR3 protein. This sample has 650,000 to 800,000 distinct CDR3 sequences; about 40% occur once, and the top ten carry roughly 3%.

The chain couples TRBV25-1 to TRBJ1-4; 8 nucleotides line up with TRBD1. This receptor was obtained from an adult man with Graves' ophthalmopathy. The specimen sequenced was peripheral blood. The CDR3 sequence is CASSDRDGTGIPNEKLFF. DNA for the CDR3: TGTGCCAGCAGTGATCGCGATGGGACAGGTATCCCTAATGAAAAACTGTTTTTT.